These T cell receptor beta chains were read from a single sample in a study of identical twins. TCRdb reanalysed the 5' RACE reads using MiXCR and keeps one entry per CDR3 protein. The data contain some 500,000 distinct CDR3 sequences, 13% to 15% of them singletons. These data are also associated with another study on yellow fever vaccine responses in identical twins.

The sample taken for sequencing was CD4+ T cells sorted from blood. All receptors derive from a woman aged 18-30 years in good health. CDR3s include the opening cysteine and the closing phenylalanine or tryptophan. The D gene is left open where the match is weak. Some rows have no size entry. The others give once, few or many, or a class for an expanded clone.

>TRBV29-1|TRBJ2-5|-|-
TGCAGCGTTGCCGTTAGTGGAGCAGAGACCCAGTACTTC
CSVAVSGAETQYF
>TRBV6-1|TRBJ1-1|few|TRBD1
TGTGCCAGCAGGGGACAGGCTAATGAGGGCACTGAAGCTTTCTTT
CASRGQANEGTEAFF
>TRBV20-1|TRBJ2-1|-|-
TGCAGTGCTAGAGTTCAAGTTTACAATGAGCAGTTCTTC
CSARVQVYNEQFF
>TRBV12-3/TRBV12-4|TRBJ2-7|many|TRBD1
TGTGCCAGCAGTTCGGACAGGGTTTCCTACGAGCAGTACTTC
CASSSDRVSYEQYF
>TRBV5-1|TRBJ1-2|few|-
TGCGCCAGCAGCTTGGCCGGGACACCACAGGACTATGGCTACACCTTC
CASSLAGTPQDYGYTF
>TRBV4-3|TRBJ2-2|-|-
TGCGCCAGCAGCCAAGCCCCGGGACCTAACACCGGGGAGCTGTTTTTT
CASSQAPGPNTGELFF
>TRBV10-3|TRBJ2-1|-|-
TGTGCCATCAGTGAGGGACTCAATGAGCAGTTCTTC
CAISEGLNEQFF
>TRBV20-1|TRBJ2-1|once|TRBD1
TGCAGTGCTATGGCGACAGGGGCCTTCGACAATGAGCAGTTCTTC
CSAMATGAFDNEQFF
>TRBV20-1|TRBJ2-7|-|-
TGCAGTGCTAGAAAGGATGCCGAGCAGTACTTC
CSARKDAEQYF
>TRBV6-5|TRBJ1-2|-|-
TGTGCCAGCAGTTACGGGGTCCCCGGACAGCTTTATGGCTACACCTTC
CASSYGVPGQLYGYTF
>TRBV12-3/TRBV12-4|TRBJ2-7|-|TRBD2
TGTGCCAGCAGCCTAAACGGCGGGGGCGAGCAGTACTTC
CASSLNGGGEQYF
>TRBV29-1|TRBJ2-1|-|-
TGCAGCGGCCAGCGGAACAATGAGCAGTTCTTC
CSGQRNNEQFF
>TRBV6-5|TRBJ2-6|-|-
TGTGCCAGCAGTTACGGAGGCACAGCCTCTGGGGCCAACGTCCTGACTTTC
CASSYGGTASGANVLTF
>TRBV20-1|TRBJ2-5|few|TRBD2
TGCAGTGCTCGTACGACCGGACTAGCGGGAGGGTACTTC
CSARTTGLAGGYF
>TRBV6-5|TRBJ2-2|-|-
TGTGCCAGCAGTTACTCATCGGCCAGTGGTTCTCTCACCGGGGAGCTGTTTTTT
CASSYSSASGSLTGELFF
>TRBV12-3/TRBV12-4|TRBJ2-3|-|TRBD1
TGTGCCAGCAGCGTCAGGGGGACCACAGATACGCAGTATTTT
CASSVRGTTDTQYF
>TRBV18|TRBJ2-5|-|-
TGTGCCAGCTCACCGGGACTTATGGAGACCCAGTACTTC
CASSPGLMETQYF
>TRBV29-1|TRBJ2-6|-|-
TGCAGCGTTCGGGTCGTTTTCTCTGGGGCCAACGTCCTGACTTTC
CSVRVVFSGANVLTF
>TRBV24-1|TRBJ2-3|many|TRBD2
TGTGCCACCAGTGATGCGACTAGCGGGTACACAGATACGCAGTATTTT
CATSDATSGYTDTQYF
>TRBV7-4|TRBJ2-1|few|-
TGTGCCAGCAGCTTTGGAAGACGGGAGTCTTCCTACAATGAGCAGTTCTTC
CASSFGRRESSYNEQFF
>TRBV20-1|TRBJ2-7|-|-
TGCAGTGCTAGAAGGGGGGCTCTGACCTACGAGCAGTACTTC
CSARRGALTYEQYF
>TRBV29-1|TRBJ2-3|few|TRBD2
TGCAGCATAATTGGTCCCGGGACTAGCGGCACAGATACGCAGTATTTT
CSIIGPGTSGTDTQYF
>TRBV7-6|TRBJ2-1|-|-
TGTGCCAGCAGCTTCGGGCAGGGGAAAAATGAGCAGTTCTTC
CASSFGQGKNEQFF
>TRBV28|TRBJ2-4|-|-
TGTGCCAGCAGTCCCTTTAGCGGCGGCCTAGCCAAAAACATTCAGTACTTC
CASSPFSGGLAKNIQYF
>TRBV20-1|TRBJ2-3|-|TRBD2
TGCAGTGTTACGTCACTAGCGGGGGCCCTCCCCAATACGCAGTATTTT
CSVTSLAGALPNTQYF
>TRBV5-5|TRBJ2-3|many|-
TGTGCCAGCAGCTTGCTTGGGGGGCTTGGAGATACGCAGTATTTT
CASSLLGGLGDTQYF
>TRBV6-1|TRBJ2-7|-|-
TGTGCCAGCAGTGGCCCGGGACAAATCTTAGCCTACGAGCAGTACTTC
CASSGPGQILAYEQYF
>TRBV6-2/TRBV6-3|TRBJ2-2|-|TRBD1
TGTGCCAGCAGTACCCGACAGGGGAAGGACACCGGGGAGCTGTTTTTT
CASSTRQGKDTGELFF
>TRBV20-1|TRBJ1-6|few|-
TGCAGTGCTATCTTACAGGGCTATAATTCACCCCTCCACTTT
CSAILQGYNSPLHF
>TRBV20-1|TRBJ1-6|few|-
TGCAGTGCTAGAGATATACAGGGCTATAATTCACCCCTCCACTTT
CSARDIQGYNSPLHF
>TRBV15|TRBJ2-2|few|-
TGTGCCACCAGCAGAGATTTTACCGGGGAGCTGTTTTTT
CATSRDFTGELFF
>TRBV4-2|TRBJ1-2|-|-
TGTGCCAGCAGCCAAGAAGTTCGCATATTCTATGGCTACACCTTC
CASSQEVRIFYGYTF
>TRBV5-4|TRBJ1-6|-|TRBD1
TGTGCCAGCAGCAATCGGACAGGGCCAGGGTCACCCCTCCACTTT
CASSNRTGPGSPLHF
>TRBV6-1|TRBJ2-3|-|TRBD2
TGTGCCAGCTCGGGAGGGCCTTTTCCTAAACTTAACACAGATACGCAGTATTTT
CASSGGPFPKLNTDTQYF
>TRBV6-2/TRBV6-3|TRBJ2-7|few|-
TGTGCCAGCACCCGATGGGCGGACGTACAACCCTACGAGCAGTACTTC
CASTRWADVQPYEQYF
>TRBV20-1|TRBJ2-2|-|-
TGCAGTGCAAGGGACTCTCGAAAGAACACCGGGGAGCTGTTTTTT
CSARDSRKNTGELFF
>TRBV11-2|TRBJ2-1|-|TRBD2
TGTGCCAGCAGCTTATGGGGTAGCGGGGGGAGCTCCTACAATGAGCAGTTCTTC
CASSLWGSGGSSYNEQFF
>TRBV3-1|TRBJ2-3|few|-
TGTGCCAGCAGCCAAGGCCCAGCAGCCACAGATACGCAGTATTTT
CASSQGPAATDTQYF
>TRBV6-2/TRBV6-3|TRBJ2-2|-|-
TGTGCCAGCAGTTTAATAGCAGCGAACACCGGGGAGCTGTTTTTT
CASSLIAANTGELFF
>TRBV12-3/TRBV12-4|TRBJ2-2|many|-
TGTGCCAGCACTCGACAGAACACTCTCACCGGGGAGCTGTTTTTT
CASTRQNTLTGELFF
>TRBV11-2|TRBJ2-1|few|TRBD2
TGTGCCAGCAGCCGAAGCGGGAGGGGTTTGTATGAGCAGTTCTTC
CASSRSGRGLYEQFF
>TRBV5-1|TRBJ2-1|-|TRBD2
TGCGCCAGCAGCGACCGAGCGGGGGGTAGTGAGCAGTTCTTC
CASSDRAGGSEQFF
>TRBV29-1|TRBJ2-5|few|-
TGCAGCGTTGAGGTGGGCAGGAGAAAAGAGACCCAGTACTTC
CSVEVGRRKETQYF
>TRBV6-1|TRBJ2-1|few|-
TGTGCCAGCACGGGCGTAAGCTCCTACAATGAGCAGTTCTTC
CASTGVSSYNEQFF
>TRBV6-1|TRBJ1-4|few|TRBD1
TGTGCCAGCAGGGGGACAGGAGTTCCGAATGAAAAACTGTTTTTT
CASRGTGVPNEKLFF
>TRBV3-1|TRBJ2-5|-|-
TGTGCCTGCAGCCTTCTTGGAGGGGGTGCAGAGACCCAGTACTTC
CACSLLGGGAETQYF
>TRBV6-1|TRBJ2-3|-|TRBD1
TGTGCCAGCAGAAGACAGGGGGCGACCACAGATACGCAGTATTTT
CASRRQGATTDTQYF
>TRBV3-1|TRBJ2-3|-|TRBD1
TGTGCCAGCAGCCCCCGGGACAGCTTCACAGATACGCAGTATTTT
CASSPRDSFTDTQYF